These 28 T cell receptor beta chains were all obtained from the same sample, sequenced in a study of response to subunit inactivated influenza vaccine. TCRdb analysed the RT-PCR reads with MiXCR anew, one entry per CDR3 protein. The repertoire has around 520,000 distinct CDR3 sequences, roughly 23% of them found once; the top ten carry 1.9%. The sample here was CD4+ T cells sorted from PBMCs, taken approximately 5 days after vaccination. The receptors come from a man aged 50 to 60 who received an inactivated influenza vaccine.

The rearrangement links TRBV7-2 to TRBJ2-7; D is unresolved. V was pared by 5 bases and J by 0 bases, with 11 bases between. CDR1 is SGHTA and CDR2 is FQGNSA in the germline V gene. CDR3 length: 14 amino acids. As DNA, the CDR3 is TGTGCCAGCAGCACCGGGCGAAGCTCCTACGAGCAGTACTTC. This translates into CASSTGRSSYEQYF.

The CDR3 DNA is TGTGCCAGCAGCCAAAAAACCATCAATGAGCAGTTCTTC. This encodes CASSQKTINEQFF. The V gene is TRBV3-1, the J gene TRBJ2-1; D gene uncertain. Per the germline V gene, CDR1 is LGHDT and CDR2 is YNNKEL (reference sequence). The ends were cut back, 2 bases at V and 6 bases at J, with 8 bases in the middle. There are 13 residues in the CDR3.

A few counts support this clonotype. V is TRBV4-1 and J is TRBJ1-5, with TRBD1 matching over 10 bases. The trim removed 1 base at V and 7 bases at J, leaving 10 bases unmatched. Germline V gene sequence: CDR1 MGHRA, CDR2 YSYEKL. The CDR3 runs 17 residues. In DNA, the CDR3 is TGCGCCAGCAGCCAAGGTGCCGGGACAGGGGTAAGGCAGCCCCAGCATTTT. It is translated as CASSQGAGTGVRQPQHF.

This clonotype was seen only a few times. V and J are TRBV6-5 and TRBJ2-2, with D perhaps matching TRBD1 (5 bases). This CDR3 spans 14 amino acids. CDR1 and CDR2 from the germline V gene are MNHEY and SVGAGI. V was cut by 5 bases and J by 4 bases, with 11 bases left in between. The CDR3 nucleotides are TGTGCCAGCAGTAATCGACAGCCCACCGGGGAGCTGTTTTTT. Its translation is CASSNRQPTGELFF.

The chain carries TRBV12-3 or TRBV12-4 and TRBJ2-7; D is perhaps TRBD2 (6 bases). V lost 5 bases to trimming and J lost 5 bases, with 16 bases between them. This CDR3 contains 14 residues. Here the CDR3 reads CASSKGLDLNEQYF. The CDR3 DNA is TGTGCCAGCAGTAAGGGACTGGACCTTAACGAGCAGTACTTC.

The rearrangement links TRBV5-1 to TRBJ2-7; perhaps TRBD2 as D (6 bases). Per the germline V gene, CDR1 is SGHRS and CDR2 is YFSETQ. This CDR3 is 17 amino acids long. The ends were cut back, 7 bases at V and 1 base at J, with 24 bases in the middle. The CDR3 sequence: CASSRAGTRSISYEQYF. Here the CDR3 DNA reads TGCGCCAGCTCCCGGGCGGGAACCCGAAGTATATCCTACGAGCAGTACTTC. Full variable domain (missing parts from reference TRBV5-1 and TRBJ2-7): KAGVTQTPRYLIKTRGQQVTLSCSPISGHRSVSWYQQTPGQGLQFLFEYFSETQRNKGNFPGRFSGRQFSNSRSEMNVSTLELGDSALYLCASSRAGTRSISYEQYFGPGTRLTVT.

This clonotype was seen more than once but under ten times. The chain employs TRBV4-3 and TRBJ2-1; TRBD2 matches at 9 bases. This CDR3 spans 19 amino acids. The germline V gene has CDR1 LGHNA and CDR2 YSLEER. V lost 0 bases and J lost 5; bases outside the gene matches: 14. CDR3 sequence (DNA): TGCGCCAGCAGCCAAGATCCCCCAGTGCTTAGCGGGAGCCACAATGAGCAGTTCTTC. Protein product: CASSQDPPVLSGSHNEQFF.

This clonotype has ten or more counts. The V call is TRBV29-1, the J call TRBJ2-3; D perhaps matches TRBD2 (5 bases). Germline loops: CDR1 SQVTM, CDR2 ANQGSEA. Trimming stripped 7 bases from V and 5 bases from J, with 16 bases between. This CDR3 comprises 13 residues. The CDR3 loop is CSARGLFGDTQYF. Here the CDR3 DNA reads TGCAGCGCCCGAGGACTTTTCGGAGATACGCAGTATTTT.

This clonotype has just a few counts. The rearrangement joins TRBV6-1 to TRBJ1-6; 9 bases are a match to TRBD1. This CDR3 region has 14 residues. Trimming cost V 7 bases and J 7 bases; bases outside gene matches: 5. Germline assignment: CDR1 MNHNS and CDR2 SASEGT. The CDR3 nucleotides are TGTGCCAGCACCCTTACAGGGGGCAATTCACCCCTCCACTTT. Translated: CASTLTGGNSPLHF.

In its sample, this clonotype was seen a few times. J is TRBJ1-2 and V is TRBV6-4; the D is unclear. The length of the CDR3 is 13 residues. V shed 0 bases and J shed 7 bases, with 9 bases lying between them. CDR1 and CDR2 from the germline V gene are MRHNA and SNTAGT. The CDR3 coding sequence is TGTGCCAGCAGTGACTCGCTAGGATCTGGCTACACCTTC. Its protein product is CASSDSLGSGYTF.

This clonotype has more than one count but fewer than ten. The chain uses TRBV10-3 and TRBJ1-5; the D gene is possibly TRBD1 (6 bases). CDR1 is ENHRY and CDR2 is SYGVKD in the germline V gene. This CDR3 spans 15 amino acids. Trimming pared 5 bases from V and 3 bases from J, leaving 14 bases between. As DNA, the CDR3 is TGTGCCATCAGTAGGGAAACAGGGCCCAATCAGCCCCAGCATTTT. Protein sequence: CAISRETGPNQPQHF.

This clonotype was found a few times. The chain joins TRBV15 to TRBJ2-5; 7 bases line up with TRBD1. The J segment lost 2 bases and the V segment lost 1 base, leaving 4 bases of the junction unmatched. The CDR3 has 15 residues. Looked up from germline, CDR1 is LNHNV and CDR2 is YYDKDF (reference sequence). The CDR3 bases are TGTGCCACCAGCAGAGCCCCGACAGGGCAAGAGACCCAGTACTTC. This translates into CATSRAPTGQETQYF.

This clonotype was counted ten times or more. The chain has TRBV20-1 and TRBJ1-1, with D uncertain. V dropped 3 bases and J dropped 2 bases, with 10 bases sitting between them. This CDR3 comprises 13 residues. Germline V gene lookup returns CDR1 DFQATT and CDR2 SNEGSKA (reference sequence). The CDR3 sequence: CSARNPANTEAFF. The CDR3 DNA sequence: TGCAGTGCTAGGAATCCGGCAAACACTGAAGCTTTCTTT.

This clonotype was seen a handful of times. The V and J genes are TRBV6-6 and TRBJ2-7; 7 bases are shared with TRBD1. Trimming cost V 7 bases and J 2 bases; bases outside gene matches: 5. Germline CDR1 is MNHNY and CDR2 is SVGAGI (reference sequence). The CDR3 is made up of 13 amino acids. CDR3: CASIQDRPYEQYF. The CDR3 nucleotides are TGTGCCAGCATCCAGGACAGGCCCTACGAGCAGTACTTC.

This clonotype was recorded a few times. CDR3 sequence: CSVGDANTGELFF. CDR3 DNA sequence: TGCAGCGTTGGCGATGCGAACACCGGGGAGCTGTTTTTT. The chain recombines TRBV29-1 with TRBJ2-2; D is uncertain. CDR3 length equals 13 residues. Germline-derived CDR1 and CDR2 are SQVTM and ANQGSEA. The V end lost 4 bases, the J end lost 0 bases, and 6 bases lay between the germline ends.

The V and J genes are TRBV18 and TRBJ2-3; 8 nucleotides agree with TRBD2. From germline, CDR1 is KGHSH and CDR2 LQKENI. This CDR3 is 16 amino acids long. With V trimmed by 3 bases and J by 5 bases, 10 bases remained unmatched. The CDR3 loop is CASSPLTSALRDTQYF. The CDR3 nucleotides read TGTGCCAGCTCACCTTTGACTAGCGCACTGCGAGATACGCAGTATTTT.

The chain has TRBV20-1 and TRBJ1-3; D is undetermined. CDR1 DFQATT and CDR2 SNEGSKA come from the germline V gene (reference sequence). CDR3 length: 14 residues. V was pared by 6 bases and J by 0 bases, with 12 bases between. CDR3 amino acids: CSAAESYSGNTIYF. The DNA of the CDR3 is TGCAGTGCGGCAGAAAGCTACTCTGGAAACACCATATATTTT.

J is TRBJ2-1 and V is TRBV7-3, with D tentatively TRBD1 or TRBD2 (5 bases each). Germline V gives CDR1 SGHTA, CDR2 FQGTGA. The CDR3 contains 12 residues. Trimming cost V 4 bases and J 9 bases, with 10 bases left between them. CDR3 sequence (DNA): TGTGCCAGCAGCTCCGCAGGGACTGAGCAGTTCTTC. Translating it yields CASSSAGTEQFF.

The rearrangement uses TRBV20-1 and TRBJ2-1; D not resolved. V was pared by 0 bases and J by 9 bases, with 15 bases between. Germline V CDR1 and CDR2: DFQATT, SNEGSKA (reference sequence). This CDR3 is 14 amino acids long. The CDR3 loop is CSAREFRSNSEQFF. The CDR3 nucleotides read TGCAGTGCTAGAGAGTTTAGGTCTAATAGTGAGCAGTTCTTC.

This clonotype has only a few counts. The chain has TRBV4-1 and TRBJ1-5, with 8 nucleotides matching TRBD1. Germline lookup yields CDR1 MGHRA and CDR2 YSYEKL. The V and J ends lost 0 bases and 5 bases, in that order; junction bases with no gene match: 12. This CDR3 has 18 residues. The CDR3: CASSQDQGARSLYQPQHF. The DNA for the CDR3 is TGCGCCAGCAGCCAAGATCAGGGGGCGAGGTCCCTCTATCAGCCCCAGCATTTT.

The chain couples TRBV10-3 to TRBJ1-1; no definite D call. Trimming removed 10 bases from V and 9 bases from J, with 18 bases in between. CDR3 length: 12 amino acids. CDR1 and CDR2 (germline): ENHRY, SYGVKD. This chain's CDR3 is CATEPEPGKAFF. CDR3 bases: TGTGCCACCGAGCCTGAGCCGGGGAAAGCTTTCTTT.

This clonotype was seen more than once but under ten times. The chain recombines TRBV2 with TRBJ2-5; TRBD2 aligns across 10 bases. CDR3 size: 16 residues. The germline CDR1 and CDR2 sequences are SNHLY and FYNNEI. Trimming removed 6 bases from V and 1 base from J; junction bases left unmatched: 8. CDR3 protein: CASRAGVAGGQETQYF. The CDR3 nucleotides are TGTGCCAGCAGGGCTGGGGTAGCGGGAGGCCAAGAGACCCAGTACTTC. The full variable domain, rest sourced from reference TRBV2 and TRBJ2-5, is EPEVTQTPSHQVTQMGQEVILRCVPISNHLYFYWYRQILGQKVEFLVSFYNNEISEKSEIFDDQFSVERPDGSNFTLKIRSTKLEDSAMYFCASRAGVAGGQETQYFGPGTRLLVL.

The chain uses TRBV28 and TRBJ2-2, with D maybe TRBD1 (6 bases). Germline loops: CDR1 MDHEN, CDR2 SYDVKM. CDR3 length equals 12 residues. Trimming left V 11 bases short and J 5 bases short, with 12 bases between. CDR3 residues: CAGQQGTGELFF. CDR3 sequence (DNA): TGTGCCGGCCAACAGGGAACCGGGGAGCTGTTTTTT.

This clonotype appeared a few times. Sequence at one end of the junction differs from germline and may be a read error. V is TRBV20-1 and J is TRBJ2-1, with a tentative D call TRBD2 (5 bases). The CDR3 spans 16 residues. CDR1 DFQATT and CDR2 SNEGSKA come from the germline V gene (reference sequence). The CDR3 protein is CCARDYLRSSYNEQFF. CDR3 coding DNA: TGCTGTGCTAGAGACTACCTAAGGAGCTCCTACAATGAGCAGTTCTTC.

This clonotype was seen a few times. This sequence joins TRBV29-1 and TRBJ1-1; no firm D call. In germline, CDR1 is SQVTM, CDR2 ANQGSEA. Deletions cut 4 bases from V and 5 bases from J, with 11 bases between. The CDR3 covers 12 residues. CDR3 sequence reads: CSVGPGMTEAFF. The CDR3 bases are TGCAGCGTTGGTCCGGGAATGACTGAAGCTTTCTTT.

This clonotype has a handful of counts. The chain is built from TRBV5-1 and TRBJ2-2; a weak D match, TRBD2 (5 bases). This CDR3 comprises 14 residues. V lost 0 bases and J 7 bases, leaving 10 bases between the germline ends. CDR1 is SGHRS, CDR2 YFSETQ, per germline. CDR3 amino acids: CASSLEGSGGELFF. CDR3 nucleotide sequence: TGCGCCAGCAGCTTGGAAGGGAGTGGCGGGGAGCTGTTTTTT.

A few counts support this clonotype. The V and J genes are TRBV5-1 and TRBJ2-5; perhaps D is TRBD1 or TRBD2 (5 bases each). Germline CDR1 SGHRS, CDR2 YFSETQ. CDR3 length: 15 amino acids. Trimming removed 4 bases at V and 0 bases at J, with 13 bases between. The CDR3 nucleotides read TGCGCCAGCAGCCCGGGACGAACGTACCAAGAGACCCAGTACTTC. Translated, it gives CASSPGRTYQETQYF.

This clonotype was seen a few times. V and J are TRBV7-9 and TRBJ1-1; 10 nucleotides match TRBD1. Germline CDR1 SEHNR, CDR2 FQNEAQ (reference sequence). V lost 1 base, J lost 7 bases, and 9 bases stayed unmatched. The CDR3 extends over 16 amino acids. The DNA of the CDR3 is TGTGCCAGCAGCTTAGGAGAGGGACAGGGGAGAATTGAAGCTTTCTTT. It encodes CASSLGEGQGRIEAFF.